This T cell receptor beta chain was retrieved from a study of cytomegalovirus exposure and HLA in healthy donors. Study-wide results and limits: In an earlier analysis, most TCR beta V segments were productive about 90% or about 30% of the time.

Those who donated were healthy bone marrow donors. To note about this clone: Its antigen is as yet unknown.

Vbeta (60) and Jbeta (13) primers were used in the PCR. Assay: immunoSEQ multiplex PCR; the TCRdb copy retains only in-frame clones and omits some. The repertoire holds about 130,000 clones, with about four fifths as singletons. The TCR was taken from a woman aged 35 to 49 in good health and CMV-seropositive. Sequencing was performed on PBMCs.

In DNA form, the CDR3 reads TGTGCCAGCAGTGAACGTGTCAGCTCCTACGAGCAGTACTTC. It codes for CASSERVSSYEQYF. The chain has TRBV25-1 and TRBJ2-7; D not certain. CDR1 and CDR2 from the germline V gene are MGHDK and SYGVNS. The CDR3 extends over 14 amino acids. V lost 2 bases and J lost 0, with 8 bases in between.